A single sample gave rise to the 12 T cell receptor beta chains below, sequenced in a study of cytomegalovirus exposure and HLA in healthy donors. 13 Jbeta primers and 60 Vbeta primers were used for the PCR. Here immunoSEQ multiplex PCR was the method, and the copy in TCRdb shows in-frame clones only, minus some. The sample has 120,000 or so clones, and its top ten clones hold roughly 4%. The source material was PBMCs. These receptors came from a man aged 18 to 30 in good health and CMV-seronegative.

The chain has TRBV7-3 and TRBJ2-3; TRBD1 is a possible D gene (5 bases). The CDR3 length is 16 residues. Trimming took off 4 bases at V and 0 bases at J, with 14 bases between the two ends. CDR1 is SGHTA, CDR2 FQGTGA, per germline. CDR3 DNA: TGTGCCAGCAGCTCCCCGGTAGGGGTTAGCACAGATACGCAGTATTTT. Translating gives CASSSPVGVSTDTQYF.

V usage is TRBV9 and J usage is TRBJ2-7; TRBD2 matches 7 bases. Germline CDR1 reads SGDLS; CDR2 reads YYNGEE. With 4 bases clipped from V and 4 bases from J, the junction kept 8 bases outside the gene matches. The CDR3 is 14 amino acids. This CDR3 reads CASSRAGEQYEQYF. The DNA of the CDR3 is TGTGCCAGCAGCAGGGCGGGAGAACAATACGAGCAGTACTTC.

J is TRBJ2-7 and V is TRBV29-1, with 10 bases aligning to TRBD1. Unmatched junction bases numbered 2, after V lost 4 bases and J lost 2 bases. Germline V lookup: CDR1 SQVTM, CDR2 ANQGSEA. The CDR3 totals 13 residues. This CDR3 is CSVGDRGTYEQYF. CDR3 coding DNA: TGCAGCGTTGGGGACAGGGGTACCTACGAGCAGTACTTC.

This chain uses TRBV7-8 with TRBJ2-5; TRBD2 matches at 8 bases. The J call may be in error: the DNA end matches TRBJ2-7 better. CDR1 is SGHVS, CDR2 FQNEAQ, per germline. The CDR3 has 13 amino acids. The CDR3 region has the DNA TGTGCCAGCAGCTTAGCGGGACTAGTCGAGCAGTACTTC. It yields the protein CASSLAGLVEQYF.

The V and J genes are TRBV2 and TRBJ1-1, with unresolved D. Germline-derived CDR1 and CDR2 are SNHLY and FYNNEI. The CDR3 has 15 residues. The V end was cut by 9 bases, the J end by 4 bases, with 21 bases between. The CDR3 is CASRRNFEDSTEAFF. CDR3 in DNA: TGTGCCAGTAGGAGAAACTTCGAGGATTCCACTGAAGCTTTCTTT.

CDR3 DNA: TGTGCCAGCAGCCAGACAGGGGGCGCGGGGGTGCAGCCCCAGCATTTT. Its translation: CASSQTGGAGVQPQHF. The V gene is TRBV5-6, the J gene TRBJ1-5, with TRBD1 matching 10 bases. The CDR3 length is 16 residues. Germline values: CDR1 SGHDT, CDR2 YYEEEE. The ends lost 4 bases at V and 7 bases at J; junction bases unmatched: 11.

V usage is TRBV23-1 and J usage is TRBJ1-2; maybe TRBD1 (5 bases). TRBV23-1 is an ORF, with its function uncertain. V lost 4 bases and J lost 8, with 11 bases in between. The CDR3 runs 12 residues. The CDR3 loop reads CASSRQSGGYTF. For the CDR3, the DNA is TGCGCCAGCAGTCGACAGTCTGGGGGCTACACCTTC.

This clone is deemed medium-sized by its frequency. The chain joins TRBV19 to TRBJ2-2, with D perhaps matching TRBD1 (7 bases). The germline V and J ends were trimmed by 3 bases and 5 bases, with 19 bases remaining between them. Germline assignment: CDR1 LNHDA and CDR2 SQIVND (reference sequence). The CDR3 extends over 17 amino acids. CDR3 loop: CASSIRASGGQTGELFF. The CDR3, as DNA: TGTGCCAGTAGTATTCGTGCTTCAGGGGGGCAAACCGGGGAGCTGTTTTTT.

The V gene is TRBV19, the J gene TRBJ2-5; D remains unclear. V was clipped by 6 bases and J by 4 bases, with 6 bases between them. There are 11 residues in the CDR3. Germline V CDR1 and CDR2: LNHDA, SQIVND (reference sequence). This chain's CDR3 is CASRTGETQYF. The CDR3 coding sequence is TGTGCCAGTAGGACTGGAGAGACCCAGTACTTC.

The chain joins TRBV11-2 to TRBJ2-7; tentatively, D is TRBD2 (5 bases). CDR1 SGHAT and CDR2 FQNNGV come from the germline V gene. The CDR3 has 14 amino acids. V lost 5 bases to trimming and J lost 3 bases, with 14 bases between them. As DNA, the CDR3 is TGTGCCAGCAGCCCGTGGACGGAGGACTACGAGCAGTACTTC. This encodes CASSPWTEDYEQYF.

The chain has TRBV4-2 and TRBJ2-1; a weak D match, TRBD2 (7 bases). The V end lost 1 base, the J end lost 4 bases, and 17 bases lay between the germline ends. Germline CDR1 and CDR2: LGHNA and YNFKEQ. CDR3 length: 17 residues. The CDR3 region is CASSQGAQGGFYNEQFF. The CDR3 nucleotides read TGTGCCAGCAGCCAAGGGGCACAGGGAGGGTTTTACAATGAGCAGTTCTTC.

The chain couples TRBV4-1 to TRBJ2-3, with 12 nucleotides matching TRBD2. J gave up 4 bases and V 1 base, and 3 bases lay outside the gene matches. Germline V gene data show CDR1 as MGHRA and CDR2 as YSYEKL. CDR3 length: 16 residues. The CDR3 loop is CASSQGASGRADTQYF. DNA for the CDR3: TGCGCCAGCAGCCAAGGGGCTAGCGGGAGGGCAGATACGCAGTATTTT.